This T cell receptor (beta chain) was documented in a study of T-cell reconstitution after alpha-beta-depleted transplantation in children. Molecular barcoding with unique molecular identifiers was used for the TCRbeta library. TCRdb processed the PCR reads anew with MiXCR; each CDR3 protein has one entry. The profile shows roughly 190,000 distinct CDR3 sequences, 14% to 15% of them singletons. This clonotype was counted many times. The CDR3 has 15 residues. V lost 4 bases and J 0 bases, leaving 14 bases between the germline ends. From germline, CDR1 is SGHKS and CDR2 YYEKEE (reference sequence). This sequence originates from a human donor who donated a stem cell graft to a child with acute lymphoblastic leukemia. The chain combines TRBV5-5 with TRBJ2-7; D perhaps matches TRBD2 (6 bases). Sequenced material: PBMCs from the stem cell graft donor, taken from the stem cell graft. The CDR3 spells CASSPRTTRSYEQYF. DNA for the CDR3: TGTGCCAGCAGCCCGAGGACTACCCGCTCCTACGAGCAGTACTTC.